This T cell receptor beta chain was sequenced in a study of T-cell reconstitution after alpha-beta-depleted transplantation in children. Germline loops: CDR1 DFQATT, CDR2 SNEGSKA (reference sequence). The CDR3 has 13 amino acids. Trimming cost V 2 bases and J 2 bases, with 10 bases left between them. In this sample, this clonotype turned up a few times. Preparation of the TCRbeta library used unique molecular identifiers. TCRdb itself ran the PCR reads through MiXCR, one entry per CDR3 protein. The repertoire holds hundreds of thousands of distinct CDR3 sequences, with 16% as singletons. The receptor comes from a human donor who donated a stem cell graft to a child with acute myeloid leukemia. The material was PBMCs from the stem cell graft donor, obtained from the stem cell graft. This chain joins TRBV20-1 and TRBJ2-7, with a weak D call TRBD1 (6 bases). The DNA of the CDR3 is TGCAGTGCTAGAAAGACAGGAACCTACGAGCAGTACTTC. Translation gives CSARKTGTYEQYF.